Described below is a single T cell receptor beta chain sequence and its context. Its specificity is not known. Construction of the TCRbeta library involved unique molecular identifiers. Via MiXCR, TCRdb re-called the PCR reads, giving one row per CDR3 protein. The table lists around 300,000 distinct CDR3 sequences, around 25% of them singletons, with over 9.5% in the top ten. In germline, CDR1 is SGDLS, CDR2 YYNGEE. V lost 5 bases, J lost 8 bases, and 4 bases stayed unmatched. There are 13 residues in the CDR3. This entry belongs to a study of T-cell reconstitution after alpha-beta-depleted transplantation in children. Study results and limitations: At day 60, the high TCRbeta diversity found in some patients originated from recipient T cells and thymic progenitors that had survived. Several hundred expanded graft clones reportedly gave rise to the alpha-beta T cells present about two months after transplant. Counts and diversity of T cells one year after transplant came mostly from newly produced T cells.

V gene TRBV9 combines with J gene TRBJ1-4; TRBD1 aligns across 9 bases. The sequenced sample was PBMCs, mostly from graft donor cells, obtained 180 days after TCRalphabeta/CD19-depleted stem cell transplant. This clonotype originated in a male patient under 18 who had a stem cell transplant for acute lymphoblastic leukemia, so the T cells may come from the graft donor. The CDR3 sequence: CASRGQGQEKLFF. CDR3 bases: TGTGCCAGCAGGGGACAGGGACAGGAAAAACTGTTTTTT. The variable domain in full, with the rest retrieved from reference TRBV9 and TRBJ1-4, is DSGVTQTPKHLITATGQRVTLRCSPRSGDLSVYWYQQSLDQGLQFLIQYYNGEERAKGNILERFSAQQFPDLHSELNLSSLELGDSALYFCASRGQGQEKLFFGSGTQLSVL.